Listed below are T cell receptor beta chains from one sample, sequenced in a study of vaccination and CD4 T cells after COVID-19. Each CDR3 protein is one row after TCRdb ran MiXCR on the PCR reads. The sample has about 17,000 distinct CDR3 sequences; 30% to 45% are singletons. These TCRs are of unknown antigen specificity. Sequenced input: CD4+ T cells from blood, cultured in vitro. The receptors shown here come from a human donor who had recovered from COVID-19. The CDR3 runs from the conserved cysteine through the conserved F or W. A D gene is named only where the DNA matches it firmly. Only some rows state a clone size, as once, few, many or a class for expanded clones.

J gene	D gene	V gene	clone size	CDR3 DNA	CDR3 protein
TRBJ2-7	.	TRBV6-2/TRBV6-3	.	TGTGCCACCTCCGACAGGACGGCCTACGAGCAGTACTTC	CATSDRTAYEQYF
TRBJ2-1	.	TRBV7-9	few	TGTGCCAGCAGCTTAGGGTGGGACACAAAAGGGCGGCCCAGCTCCTACAATGAGCAGTTCTTC	CASSLGWDTKGRPSSYNEQFF
TRBJ2-7	TRBD2	TRBV6-5	.	TGTGCCAGCAGTTCGAGCGGGAACTACGAGCAGTACTTC	CASSSSGNYEQYF
TRBJ2-7	TRBD2	TRBV29-1	few	TGCAGCGTCGCCGGGACTAGCGGGAGTTACGAGCAGTACTTC	CSVAGTSGSYEQYF
TRBJ2-3	.	TRBV24-1	.	TGTGCCACCAGTATAAGTAGTAGCCGTGCGAAAGATACGCAGTATTTT	CATSISSSRAKDTQYF
TRBJ2-3	.	TRBV7-9	once	TGTGCCAGCAGCTTAGGACAGGCAATCACAGATACGCAGTATTTT	CASSLGQAITDTQYF
TRBJ2-7	.	TRBV25-1	.	TGTGCCAGCACTCCCCCCGCGGACTACGAGCAGTACTTC	CASTPPADYEQYF
TRBJ2-1	.	TRBV28	.	TGTGCCAGCAGTTTAGGAGGGGCCCTCAATGAGCAGTTCTTC	CASSLGGALNEQFF
TRBJ1-1	TRBD1	TRBV5-8	.	TGTGCCAGCAGCAGGACAGGGAACACTGAAGCTTTCTTT	CASSRTGNTEAFF
TRBJ1-2	.	TRBV19	.	TGTGCCAGTAGTGTGACCGTCCCGGCCTACAGCTACACCTTC	CASSVTVPAYSYTF
TRBJ2-4	.	TRBV28	.	TGTGCCAGCAGTGTAGGGGTAACCAAAAACATTCAGTACTTC	CASSVGVTKNIQYF
TRBJ2-3	TRBD1	TRBV19	.	TGTGCCACCCACCCCGACAGGGCGACAGATACGCAGTATTTT	CATHPDRATDTQYF
TRBJ2-5	.	TRBV18	.	TGTGCCAGCTCACCAAGGGCAGGGGGGAAGACCCAGTACTTC	CASSPRAGGKTQYF
TRBJ2-3	.	TRBV20-1	.	TGCAGTGCTAGACCGGGGGATAGCAGCGGCACAGATACGCAGTATTTT	CSARPGDSSGTDTQYF
TRBJ2-2	TRBD2	TRBV7-3	.	TGTGCCAGCAGCCTTAGCGGGACGGGGGAGCTGTTTTTT	CASSLSGTGELFF
TRBJ1-6	.	TRBV19	few	TGTGCCAGCTCCCTCTTCCAGGGAAATAATTCACCCCTCCACTTT	CASSLFQGNNSPLHF
TRBJ2-3	.	TRBV20-1	.	TGCAGTGCTAGTCGGCAGGGTATGGGCACAGATACGCAGTATTTT	CSASRQGMGTDTQYF
TRBJ1-2	.	TRBV7-9	.	TGTGCCAGCAGCTTAAGGAACGGTGACTATGGCTACACCTTC	CASSLRNGDYGYTF
TRBJ2-7	TRBD1	TRBV7-9	few	TGTGCCAGCAGCGAAGGACAGGGGTACTACGAGCAGTACTTC	CASSEGQGYYEQYF
TRBJ2-3	TRBD1	TRBV7-3	few	TGTGCCAGCAGCCGGGTCGGGACAGGGGAAGCAGATACGCAGTATTTT	CASSRVGTGEADTQYF
TRBJ2-7	TRBD2	TRBV2	once	TGTGCCAGCTTTGGGGATAGCGGGAAGTACGAGCAGTACTTC	CASFGDSGKYEQYF
TRBJ2-3	.	TRBV27	.	TGTGCCAGCAGTTTATCGATACGTGGGTCTAGCACAGATACGCAGTATTTT	CASSLSIRGSSTDTQYF
TRBJ2-7	TRBD2	TRBV29-1	.	TGCAGCGGGTCTAGCGGAACCTACGAGCAGTACTTC	CSGSSGTYEQYF
TRBJ2-7	.	TRBV7-2	.	TGTGCCAGCAGCTTATGGTCCGGACAAAACTACGAGCAGTACTTC	CASSLWSGQNYEQYF
TRBJ2-1	.	TRBV1	.	TGCACCAGCAGCCAAGATACCCGGACAGGGACCCTGTGCAATGAGCAGTTCTTC	CTSSQDTRTGTLCNEQFF
TRBJ1-2	TRBD1	TRBV7-9	.	TGTGCCAGCAGCTTAGCCGCACATGCCTACAGGGGGCGAAATGGCTACACCTTC	CASSLAAHAYRGRNGYTF
TRBJ2-3	TRBD2	TRBV24-1	.	TGTGCCACCAGTGATTTGGGGTCTAGCGGGAGTTTTGGCACAGATACGCAGTATTTT	CATSDLGSSGSFGTDTQYF
TRBJ1-2	.	TRBV6-5	.	TGTGCCAGCAGTTATCGGTCGTCTAACTATGGCTACACCTTC	CASSYRSSNYGYTF
TRBJ1-2	.	TRBV20-1	few	TGCAGTGCGTGGACGACTAGTGGCTACACCTTC	CSAWTTSGYTF
TRBJ1-4	TRBD1	TRBV19	.	TGTGCCAGTAGTATGAGGGGCACACAGGGGGCGACTGAAAAACTGTTTTTT	CASSMRGTQGATEKLFF
TRBJ2-2	TRBD2	TRBV19	.	TGTGCCAGTGCCGATAGCGGGAGGGAAGTCGGGGAGCTGTTTTTT	CASADSGREVGELFF
TRBJ2-7	TRBD2	TRBV15	.	TGTGCCACCAGCAGCTGGCTAGCGGGATCCACAAAGTACGAGCAGTACTTC	CATSSWLAGSTKYEQYF
TRBJ2-5	.	TRBV6-2/TRBV6-3	.	TGTGCCAGCAGTTACGCTACAGAGACCCAGTACTTC	CASSYATETQYF
TRBJ2-1	.	TRBV18	.	TGTGCCAGCTCACCGTATCCAGGGGCGACGCGGAATGAGCAGTTCTTC	CASSPYPGATRNEQFF
TRBJ1-1	.	TRBV2	.	TGTGCCAGCAGTGAAGAAATTGCAGAAGCTTTCTTT	CASSEEIAEAFF
TRBJ2-3	.	TRBV24-1	.	TGTGCCACCAGTGCCCCCGTTGACACAGATACGCAGTATTTT	CATSAPVDTDTQYF
TRBJ1-5	.	TRBV6-1	few	TGTGCCAGCAGTACAGGGATTGGTCAGCCCCAGCATTTT	CASSTGIGQPQHF
TRBJ1-5	.	TRBV20-1	medium-sized	TGCAGTGCTAGAGATACGGGGGCGCGGAATCAGCCCCAGCATTTT	CSARDTGARNQPQHF
TRBJ2-3	.	TRBV6-5	.	TGTGCCAGCAGTTACTCCGGGATAACAGATACGCAGTATTTT	CASSYSGITDTQYF
TRBJ2-1	TRBD1	TRBV5-8	.	TGTGCCAGCAGCGAATCGGGACAGGAGTACAATGAGCAGTTCTTC	CASSESGQEYNEQFF
TRBJ1-1	.	TRBV20-1	few	TGCAGTGCTAGAGGGACAGCCCTGAGTGCAGCTTTCTTT	CSARGTALSAAFF
TRBJ2-3	.	TRBV28	few	TGTGCCAGCACGCCGCAGGGGACGTCTAGCACAGATACGCAGTATTTT	CASTPQGTSSTDTQYF
TRBJ2-5	TRBD1	TRBV20-1	few	TGCAGTGCTGGACAGGGAGATCGGTCGGCGGAGACCCAGTACTTC	CSAGQGDRSAETQYF
TRBJ1-2	TRBD1	TRBV5-4	.	TGTGCCAGCAGCTTACCGGGACAGGGGGCGATCGATGGCTACACCTTC	CASSLPGQGAIDGYTF
TRBJ1-2	.	TRBV21-1	.	TGTGCCAGCAGCAGTAAAACCGGGACACCTGCTAACTATGGCTACACCTTC	CASSSKTGTPANYGYTF
TRBJ2-3	.	TRBV15	few	TGTGCCACCAGCAGAGATTCGCCAGGGCGCCCCACAGATACGCAGTATTTT	CATSRDSPGRPTDTQYF
TRBJ2-2	.	TRBV20-1	few	TGCAGTGCCCCGCGCAGTGAGAACGGGGAGCTGTTTTTT	CSAPRSENGELFF
TRBJ2-5	.	TRBV7-6	few	TGTGCCAGCAGCTTTTGGGGCGGGCAAGAGACCCAGTACTTC	CASSFWGGQETQYF
TRBJ2-7	TRBD1	TRBV5-1	few	TGCGCCAGCAGCCGGACAGGGTCGGACGAGCAGTACTTC	CASSRTGSDEQYF
TRBJ2-1	TRBD2	TRBV7-6	.	TGTGCCAGCAGCTTAGAACCTCCCCCGGGAGGGTGGGGGGGCAATGAGCAGTTCTTC	CASSLEPPPGGWGGNEQFF
TRBJ1-3	.	TRBV19	few	TGTGCCAGTAGCGTAGCCACGCGAGGAAACACCATATATTTT	CASSVATRGNTIYF
TRBJ2-1	.	TRBV7-9	.	TGTGCCAGCAGCTTATTGGGACGCAATGAGCAGTTCTTC	CASSLLGRNEQFF
TRBJ2-1	.	TRBV7-9	.	TGTGCCAGCAGCTTAGGGGGAGGATATGAGCAGTTCTTC	CASSLGGGYEQFF
TRBJ2-1	TRBD2	TRBV20-1	.	TGCAGTGCTATTAGCGGGAGTAGTGACAATGAGCAGTTCTTC	CSAISGSSDNEQFF
TRBJ1-3	.	TRBV7-9	.	TGTGCCAGCAGCTGGGGGAGGGCAGGAAACACCATATATTTT	CASSWGRAGNTIYF
TRBJ1-2	.	TRBV2	.	TGTGCCAGCAGTGAAACAAGCCTTAGAGGTGGCTACACCTTC	CASSETSLRGGYTF